These 9 T cell receptor beta chains share one sample of origin, sequenced in a study of CD8 T cells in ankylosing spondylitis. MiXCR was run by TCRdb on the 5' RACE reads, yielding one entry per CDR3 protein. The repertoire consists of approximately 240,000 distinct CDR3 sequences, with over 9.5% occurring once and the leading ten covering about 2.5%. The sample taken for sequencing was blood, either unsorted or a sorted T cell fraction (not recorded which). These receptors all come from a male donor with ankylosing spondylitis or in good health (not recorded which).

With respect to this clonotype: One end of the junction is discordant with germline, which a read error may explain. This chain uses TRBV12-3 or TRBV12-4 with TRBJ2-2; maybe TRBD1 (5 bases). CDR3 length: 15 residues. CDR3 DNA: TGTGTCAGCAGTCGCACCACAGGACCGACCGGGGAGCTGTTTTTT. This encodes CVSSRTTGPTGELFF.

This clonotype was detected only a few times. The chain links TRBV30 to TRBJ1-6, with 8 bases identical to TRBD1. Trimming removed 6 bases from V and 6 bases from J; junction bases left unmatched: 7. The CDR3 has 14 residues. CDR1 and CDR2 (germline): GTSNPN, SVGIG (reference sequence). CDR3 bases: TGTGCCTGTACTATGGACAGGGCTAATTCACCCCTCCACTTT. This translates into CACTMDRANSPLHF.

This clonotype was observed at least ten times. The chain combines TRBV20-1 with TRBJ1-3; D might be TRBD1 (5 bases). V shed 5 bases and J shed 4 bases, with 15 bases lying between them. The length of the CDR3 is 14 residues. The germline CDR1 and CDR2 sequences are DFQATT and SNEGSKA (reference sequence). The CDR3 DNA reads as TGCAGTGCTGGATTAGGGGTAGAGGGAAACACCATATATTTT. Its translation is CSAGLGVEGNTIYF.

This clonotype was picked up many times. The genes are TRBV18 and TRBJ1-1; possibly TRBD1 for D (5 bases). Per the germline V gene, CDR1 is KGHSH and CDR2 is LQKENI. The CDR3 is made up of 12 amino acids. V was shortened by 6 bases and J by 1 base, with 6 bases between the two germline ends. Here the CDR3 reads CASSGGNTEAFF. DNA for the CDR3: TGTGCCAGCTCGGGGGGGAACACTGAAGCTTTCTTT.

In the case of this clonotype: It may be a read error: a sequence one base away is much more abundant. The chain recombines TRBV20-1 with TRBJ2-5, with D perhaps TRBD2 (5 bases). Germline V lookup: CDR1 DFQATT, CDR2 SNEGSKA (reference sequence). The CDR3 is 15 residues long. CDR3 sequence: CCARPTSGPQETQYF. CDR3 nucleotides: TGCTGTGCCCGCCCTACTAGTGGTCCCCAAGAGACCCAGTACTTC.

Many counts were recorded for this clonotype. The V call is TRBV7-9, the J call TRBJ1-2, with a tentative D call TRBD1 (6 bases). Germline CDR1 is SEHNR and CDR2 is FQNEAQ (reference sequence). The CDR3 is 15 residues long. The germline V and J ends were trimmed by 5 bases and 8 bases, with 21 bases remaining between them. CDR3 sequence reads: CASSGKVDRGHGYTF. The CDR3 DNA reads TGTGCCAGCAGCGGGAAAGTGGACAGAGGGCACGGCTACACCTTC.

This clonotype was observed a handful of times. This rearrangement joins TRBV10-3 to TRBJ2-6; D is perhaps TRBD1 or TRBD2 (5 bases each). The CDR3 has 16 amino acids. In germline, CDR1 is ENHRY, CDR2 SYGVKD. V lost 8 bases, J lost 4 bases, and 18 bases lay in between. The CDR3 region has the DNA TGTGCCATCTCCTTCGGGGCTGGAGAGGGGGCCAACGTCCTGACTTTC. Translation gives CAISFGAGEGANVLTF.

As concerns this clonotype: This may arise from a read error, as a much more abundant clone is one base away. This chain uses TRBV12-3 or TRBV12-4 with TRBJ1-2; a weak D match, TRBD1 (6 bases). CDR3 length: 12 residues. V dropped 5 bases and J dropped 4 bases, with 8 bases sitting between them. CDR3 residues: CASSTGPYGYTF. The CDR3 DNA follows: TGTGCCAGCAGTACAGGGCCCTATGGCTACACCTTC.

At least ten counts were recorded for this clonotype. The V call is TRBV27, the J call TRBJ1-5; weak D call: TRBD1 (5 bases). V lost 3 bases and J 9 bases, leaving 18 bases between the germline ends. There are 15 residues in the CDR3. CDR1 and CDR2 (germline): MNHEY, SMNVEV (reference sequence). CDR3: CASSFQPDGASPQHF. The CDR3 DNA reads as TGTGCCAGCAGTTTCCAGCCGGACGGGGCGTCGCCCCAGCATTTT.